These T cell receptor beta chains were read from a single sample in a study of persistence of HIV-infected CD4 T cells. The antigens for these receptors are not known. TCRdb's table, derived via immunoSEQ multiplex PCR, lists solely in-frame clones and lacks some. The table records more than 30,000 clones, approximately 90% of them present only once. Sample: CD4+ T cells sorted from PBMCs after approximately 18-hour stimulation, taken from a patient who received antiretroviral therapy. The receptors derive from an adult man with HIV who was CMV-seropositive. The CDR3 runs from the conserved cysteine through the conserved F or W. Fields, in order: D gene, J gene, V gene, clone size, CDR3 protein, CDR3 DNA. D genes are given only for firm matches. Rows may omit the clone size; those that give it use once, few, many or a size class.

. | TRBJ2-2 | TRBV19 | . | CATSTGLGINTGELFF | TGTGCCACCTCCACCGGGTTAGGGATCAACACCGGGGAGCTGTTTTTT
. | TRBJ1-2 | TRBV6-1 | . | CASSPEKNYGYTF | TGTGCCAGCAGCCCGGAGAAGAACTATGGCTACACCTTC
TRBD2 | TRBJ2-7 | TRBV7-2 | . | CASSLSTSGGSYEQYF | TGTGCCAGCAGCCTCTCAACTAGCGGGGGTTCCTACGAGCAGTACTTC
TRBD1 | TRBJ1-2 | TRBV18 | . | CASSQQGDRDFF | TGTGCCAGCTCCCAACAAGGGGACAGAGATTTTTTC
. | TRBJ2-3 | TRBV7-3 | once | CASSLGLTDTQYF | TGTGCCAGCAGCTTGGGACTGACAGATACGCAGTATTTT
. | TRBJ2-1 | TRBV7-6 | once | CASSFQGTDNEQFF | TGTGCCAGCAGCTTTCAGGGGACGGACAATGAGCAGTTCTTC
. | TRBJ1-1 | TRBV6-5 | . | CASSPGYIMNTEAFF | TGTGCCAGCAGTCCAGGTTACATCATGAACACTGAAGCTTTCTTT
TRBD2 | TRBJ2-6 | TRBV19 | . | CASSPIAGSSGANVLTF | TGTGCCAGTAGCCCAATAGCGGGATCTTCTGGGGCCAACGTCCTGACTTTC
. | TRBJ1-4 | TRBV30 | . | CAWSRDPGEKLFF | TGTGCCTGGAGCCGGGACCCCGGGGAAAAACTGTTTTTT
. | TRBJ2-3 | TRBV7-9 | . | CASSLWLTSSTDTQYF | TGTGCCAGCAGCTTATGGTTAACTTCTAGCACAGATACGCAGTATTTT
. | TRBJ2-5 | TRBV14 | . | CASSPKNGETQYF | TGTGCCAGCAGCCCCAAAAACGGAGAGACCCAGTACTTC
. | TRBJ1-1 | TRBV5-1 | . | CASSLRTLRYTEAFF | TGCGCCAGCAGCCTGCGGACGCTTCGGTACACTGAAGCTTTCTTT
TRBD2 | TRBJ2-3 | TRBV6-6 | . | CASNPGLAGDTQYF | TGTGCCAGCAACCCGGGACTAGCGGGAGATACGCAGTATTTT
TRBD1 | TRBJ2-7 | TRBV18 | . | CASSLFDRAGEQYF | TGTGCCAGCTCACTGTTTGACAGGGCGGGCGAGCAGTACTTC
. | TRBJ1-6 | TRBV5-1 | . | CASSLTGKNNSPLHF | TGCGCCAGCAGCTTGACAGGGAAAAATAATTCACCCCTCCACTTT
. | TRBJ1-2 | TRBV29-1 | . | CSVRGRDHGYTF | TGCAGCGTTAGGGGCAGGGATCATGGCTACACCTTC
TRBD1 | TRBJ1-3 | TRBV9 | . | CASSSTGEWGNTIYF | TGTGCCAGCAGCTCTACAGGGGAATGGGGAAACACCATATATTTT
. | TRBJ2-2 | TRBV4-2 | once | CASSQDRANTGELFF | TGTGCCAGCAGCCAAGATCGAGCGAACACCGGGGAGCTGTTTTTT
TRBD1 | TRBJ1-4 | TRBV19 | . | CASRSRDRGGKLFF | TGTGCCAGTAGATCAAGGGACAGGGGTGGAAAACTGTTTTTT
. | TRBJ1-2 | TRBV7-8 | . | CASSPAWGKGYTF | TGTGCCAGCAGCCCAGCATGGGGGAAAGGCTACACCTTC
. | TRBJ2-2 | TRBV18 | . | CASSPEGRTTGELFF | TGTGCCAGCTCACCGGAAGGACGGACCACCGGGGAGCTGTTTTTT
TRBD1 | TRBJ1-5 | TRBV6-6 | . | CASSYGGGQGTQPQHF | TGTGCCAGCAGTTACGGGGGAGGACAGGGCACTCAGCCCCAGCATTTT
. | TRBJ2-7 | TRBV2 | . | CASTQSRVSPYEQYF | TGTGCCAGCACTCAATCGCGGGTCTCCCCCTACGAGCAGTACTTC
. | TRBJ2-1 | TRBV25-1 | once | CASSKQGAGAGGRNEQFF | TGTGCCAGCAGCAAACAGGGGGCTGGAGCGGGAGGAAGGAATGAGCAGTTCTTC
TRBD1 | TRBJ1-2 | TRBV5-1 | once | CASSNSDRVNYGYTF | TGCGCCAGCAGCAACTCGGACAGGGTGAACTATGGCTACACCTTC
TRBD1 | TRBJ2-1 | TRBV30 | . | CAWSVKAGTGNFF | TGTGCCTGGAGTGTAAAAGCTGGGACAGGGAATTTCTTC
TRBD1 | TRBJ2-3 | TRBV11-3 | . | CASSRGGQGHRDTQYF | TGTGCCAGCAGCCGGGGGGGACAGGGGCACCGGGATACGCAGTATTTT
. | TRBJ1-4 | TRBV18 | once | CASSPLQATNEKLFF | TGTGCCAGCTCACCATTACAAGCAACTAATGAAAAACTGTTTTTT
TRBD1 | TRBJ1-1 | TRBV5-1 | . | CASSLGTGDTEAFF | TGCGCCAGCAGCTTGGGGACAGGGGATACTGAAGCTTTCTTT
. | TRBJ2-7 | TRBV3-1/TRBV3-2 | few | CASSHQGWEYF | TGTGCCAGCAGCCATCAAGGTTGGGAGTACTTC
TRBD1 | TRBJ1-5 | TRBV4-1 | . | CASSPRSGGFYSNQPQHF | TGCGCCAGCAGCCCAAGGTCAGGGGGCTTCTATAGCAATCAGCCCCAGCATTTT
. | TRBJ1-6 | TRBV30 | few | CAGDWGLGNSPLHF | TGTGCCGGGGATTGGGGGCTTGGAAATTCACCCCTCCACTTT
. | TRBJ1-6 | TRBV6-6 | . | CASSYFRSKGSPLHF | TGTGCCAGCAGTTACTTTCGTTCAAAGGGATCACCCCTCCACTTT
. | TRBJ1-5 | TRBV7-2 | . | CASSLKGARGNQPQHF | TGTGCCAGCAGCTTAAAAGGGGCGCGGGGCAATCAGCCCCAGCATTTT
. | TRBJ1-5 | TRBV6-5 | . | CASSRRGSNQPQHF | TGTGCCAGCAGTAGGAGGGGGAGCAATCAGCCCCAGCATTTT
. | TRBJ1-1 | TRBV21-1 | . | CASSIPRQGRVRGAEAFF | TGTGCCAGCAGCATACCTCGACAGGGAAGAGTCAGAGGGGCTGAAGCTTTCTTT
. | TRBJ2-1 | TRBV20-1 | . | CSARVELQGFF | TGCAGTGCTAGAGTTGAACTCCAAGGGTTCTTC
. | TRBJ2-2 | TRBV18 | . | CASSPQEGVTGELFF | TGTGCCAGCTCACCTCAGGAGGGGGTCACCGGGGAGCTGTTTTTT
. | TRBJ2-2 | TRBV9 | . | CASSVQGVTGELFF | TGTGCCAGCAGCGTACAGGGTGTGACCGGGGAGCTGTTTTTT
. | TRBJ1-1 | TRBV18 | . | CASSPFGGMNTEAFF | TGTGCCAGCTCACCATTCGGCGGGATGAACACTGAAGCTTTCTTT
. | TRBJ1-2 | TRBV5-1 | . | CASSRSESNYGYTF | TGCGCCAGCTCCCGGAGCGAATCAAACTATGGCTACACCTTC
TRBD1 | TRBJ1-1 | TRBV19 | few | CATQGDRANTEAFF | TGTGCCACCCAAGGGGACAGGGCGAACACTGAAGCTTTCTTT
. | TRBJ1-1 | TRBV10-3 | . | CAISERTEAFF | TGTGCCATCAGTGAAAGGACTGAAGCTTTCTTT
. | TRBJ1-2 | TRBV19 | . | CASSISGRGDYGYTF | TGTGCCAGTAGTATATCGGGCAGAGGGGACTATGGCTACACCTTC
. | TRBJ1-6 | TRBV7-6 | . | CASSPGQRNSPLHF | TGTGCCAGCAGCCCCGGACAGCGTAATTCACCCCTCCACTTT
. | TRBJ1-1 | TRBV14 | . | CASSPVGSPNTEAFF | TGTGCCAGCAGCCCTGTGGGATCCCCGAACACTGAAGCTTTCTTT
. | TRBJ2-5 | TRBV28 | . | CASSPQGRETQYF | TGTGCCAGCAGTCCTCAGGGACGGGAGACCCAGTACTTC
. | TRBJ1-3 | TRBV2 | . | CASCQNLISGNTIYF | TGTGCCAGCTGTCAGAATCTGATCTCTGGAAACACCATATATTTT
TRBD2 | TRBJ2-5 | TRBV9 | . | CASSVTSAQETQYF | TGTGCCAGCAGCGTGACTAGCGCCCAAGAGACCCAGTACTTC